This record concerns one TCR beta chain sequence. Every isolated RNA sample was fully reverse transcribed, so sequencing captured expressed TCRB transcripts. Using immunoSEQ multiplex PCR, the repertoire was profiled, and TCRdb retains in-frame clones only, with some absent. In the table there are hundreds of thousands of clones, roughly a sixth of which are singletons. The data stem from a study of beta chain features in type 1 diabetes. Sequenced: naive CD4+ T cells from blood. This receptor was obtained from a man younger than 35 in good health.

CDR3 amino acids: CASSPIGLQETQYF. The CDR3 DNA reads TGTGCCAGCAGCCCCATCGGACTTCAAGAGACCCAGTACTTC. V is TRBV14 and J is TRBJ2-5; D may be TRBD2 (5 bases). CDR3 length: 14 residues. Germline-derived CDR1 and CDR2 are SGHDN and FVKESK. V lost 4 bases and J lost 2, with 11 bases in between.